The 20 T cell receptor beta chains below come from one sample, sequenced in a study of T cells after yellow fever vaccination. TCRdb used MiXCR to reprocess the 5' RACE reads, holding one entry per CDR3 protein. The table lists roughly 400,000 distinct CDR3 sequences, 18% of them singletons. The sequencing used PBMCs, collected before the yellow fever booster vaccination. These receptors were collected from a man between 18 and 35 years old who received the YFV17D yellow fever vaccine.

The genes are TRBV28 and TRBJ2-7; the D gene is possibly TRBD2 (7 bases). CDR3 length: 13 amino acids. V lost 5 bases to trimming and J lost 5 bases, with 13 bases between them. Germline V gene lookup returns CDR1 MDHEN and CDR2 SYDVKM. CDR3 nucleotide sequence: TGTGCCAGCAGTCCGTCGGGGGGCCACGAGCAGTACGTC. Its translation is CASSPSGGHEQYV.

The chain employs TRBV7-6 and TRBJ2-1; no reliable D call. Trimming pared 4 bases from V and 4 bases from J, leaving 14 bases between. Germline V lookup: CDR1 SGHVS, CDR2 FNYEAQ. The CDR3 has 15 amino acids. The CDR3 DNA reads TGTGCCAGCAGCTCCCTCCCGCGGATATACAATGAGCAGTTCTTC. It specifies CASSSLPRIYNEQFF.

This clonotype showed up just a few times. V is TRBV19 and J is TRBJ2-3; the D is unclear. Trimming cost V 4 bases and J 4 bases, with 18 bases left between them. Per germline, CDR1 LNHDA and CDR2 SQIVND (reference sequence). The CDR3 covers 16 residues. CDR3 DNA sequence: TGTGCCAGTAGTAAGCGCCCCTCTCGCGTCCCAGATACGCAGTATTTT. Its protein is CASSKRPSRVPDTQYF.

This clonotype has only a few counts. CDR3 bases: TGCGCCAGCAGACTTACAGGGCGCACTGAAGCTTTCTTT. Translated, it gives CASRLTGRTEAFF. The V call is TRBV5-1, the J call TRBJ1-1; tentative D call: TRBD1 (6 bases). Germline V gene data show CDR1 as SGHRS and CDR2 as YFSETQ. The CDR3 sequence is 13 residues long. V lost 5 bases and J 4 bases, leaving 12 bases between the germline ends.

The chain combines TRBV5-1 with TRBJ2-3; D is unresolved. The V gene's germline CDR1 is SGHRS and CDR2 YFSETQ. V was pared by 4 bases and J by 4 bases, with 10 bases between. CDR3 length equals 13 residues. The CDR3 coding sequence is TGCGCCAGCAGCCGGTCCCCATCAGATACGCAGTATTTT. It yields the protein CASSRSPSDTQYF.

This clonotype was found a few times. The J gene is TRBJ2-5, the V gene TRBV5-1; possibly TRBD2 for D (5 bases). Trimming took 4 bases from V and 2 from J, leaving 18 bases between them. From germline, CDR1 is SGHRS and CDR2 YFSETQ. This CDR3 comprises 16 residues. The CDR3: CASSPPGDPNQETQYF. The CDR3 region has the DNA TGCGCCAGCAGCCCCCCCGGGGATCCCAATCAAGAGACCCAGTACTTC.

This clonotype was picked up a small number of times. V gene TRBV5-6 combines with J gene TRBJ2-7; TRBD2 agrees at 8 bases. The CDR3 extends over 17 amino acids. Germline V lookup: CDR1 SGHDT, CDR2 YYEEEE. V lost 0 bases, J lost 0 bases, and 8 bases stayed unmatched. The CDR3 region is CASSLAGRGGISYEQYV. Here the CDR3 DNA reads TGTGCCAGCAGCTTGGCTGGACGGGGGGGGATCTCCTACGAGCAGTACGTC.

The V call is TRBV24-1, the J call TRBJ1-2, with D uncertain. V lost 2 bases to trimming and J lost 2 bases, with 5 bases between them. Per germline, CDR1 KGHDR and CDR2 SFDVKD. The CDR3 runs 13 residues. DNA of the CDR3: TGTGCCACCAGTGATTCCAAGAACTATGGCTACACCTTC. Translated: CATSDSKNYGYTF.

This clonotype was seen many times. The chain carries TRBV29-1 and TRBJ1-1; 7 bases fit TRBD1. V was pared by 6 bases and J by 4 bases, with 11 bases of the junction left unmatched. The CDR3 has 14 amino acids. CDR1 and CDR2 from the germline V gene are SQVTM and ANQGSEA. CDR3 protein: CSVARTTGVTEAFF. For the CDR3, the DNA is TGCAGCGTCGCCCGGACTACAGGGGTCACTGAAGCTTTCTTT.

In nucleotides, the CDR3 is TGTGCCAGCAGTTACTCGGATTACCTTACCGGGGAGCTGTTTTTT. As protein: CASSYSDYLTGELFF. The chain joins TRBV6-5 to TRBJ2-2; D is unresolved. The CDR3 sequence is 15 residues long. V was cut by 0 bases and J by 5 bases, with 10 bases left in between. CDR1 is MNHEY, CDR2 SVGAGI, per germline.

There are a few counts of this clonotype. The rearrangement links TRBV2 to TRBJ1-4, with D uncertain. The germline V gene encodes CDR1 SNHLY and CDR2 FYNNEI. Trimming took off 2 bases at V and 7 bases at J, with 11 bases between the two ends. The CDR3 consists of 14 residues. The CDR3 DNA reads as TGTGCCAGCAGTGAAAGTTGGGTACGTGAAAAACTGTTTTTT. Translated: CASSESWVREKLFF.

The chain couples TRBV2 to TRBJ1-1; D is perhaps TRBD1 (5 bases). This CDR3 is 15 amino acids long. Trimming shortened V by 3 bases and J by 4 bases, and 15 bases separated the two germline ends. Germline assignment: CDR1 SNHLY and CDR2 FYNNEI. The CDR3, as DNA: TGTGCCAGCAGTGATCATCGGGGGAAATTCACTGAAGCTTTCTTT. Its translation: CASSDHRGKFTEAFF.

The V call is TRBV29-1, the J call TRBJ2-5; no reliable D call. Germline CDR1 is SQVTM and CDR2 is ANQGSEA. The CDR3 extends over 14 amino acids. Trimming took 3 bases from V and 5 from J, leaving 16 bases between them. Written as DNA, the CDR3 is TGCAGCGTTGAGGTCTTAGGGAATGAGGAGACCCAGTACTTC. This codes for CSVEVLGNEETQYF.

This clonotype was seen only a few times. The chain couples TRBV6-5 to TRBJ1-2; a weak D match, TRBD1 (5 bases). Germline-derived CDR1 and CDR2 are MNHEY and SVGAGI. V lost 4 bases to trimming and J lost 8 bases, with 17 bases between them. The CDR3 is 14 residues long. The CDR3 loop is CASSFYDSMMGYTF. The CDR3 bases are TGTGCCAGCAGTTTCTACGACAGTATGATGGGCTACACCTTC.

V usage is TRBV12-3 or TRBV12-4 and J usage is TRBJ2-7; the match to TRBD2 covers 10 bases. The CDR3 has 15 residues. V dropped 5 bases and J dropped 1; count of bases not matched to a gene: 5. The CDR3 DNA is TGTGCCAGCAGTCCCGGGACTAGCGCTTCCTACGAGCAGTACGTC. This gives the protein CASSPGTSASYEQYV.

The chain is built from TRBV5-1 and TRBJ1-2, with TRBD1 identical over 7 bases. The length of the CDR3 is 15 residues. CDR1 and CDR2 (germline): SGHRS, YFSETQ. V trimming: 2 bases; J trimming: 3 bases; junction bases outside the gene matches: 7. The CDR3 DNA reads as TGCGCCAGCAGCTTCTCGACAGGGATTGACTATGGCTACACCTTC. It translates to CASSFSTGIDYGYTF.

This clonotype showed up just a few times. This sequence joins TRBV10-3 and TRBJ2-7; D assignment may be TRBD1 or TRBD2 (5 bases each). Deletions cut 4 bases from V and 2 bases from J, with 9 bases between. This CDR3 has 13 amino acids. Germline CDR1 reads ENHRY; CDR2 reads SYGVKD. CDR3 sequence reads: CAISGGLAYEQYV. The CDR3, as DNA: TGTGCCATCAGTGGGGGGTTAGCCTACGAGCAGTACGTC.

This clonotype was seen more than once but under ten times. The chain has TRBV7-9 and TRBJ1-3, with a tentative D call TRBD1 (6 bases). CDR1 and CDR2 from the germline V gene are SEHNR and FQNEAQ (reference sequence). The CDR3 is made up of 13 amino acids. V was shortened by 11 bases and J by 3 bases, with 14 bases between the two germline ends. CDR3 nucleotides: TGTGCCGTCTTCGGCAGGGGTGGAAACACCATATATTTT. This codes for CAVFGRGGNTIYF.

The CDR3 loop reads CASSLAGTSGSSTDTQYF. As DNA, the CDR3 is TGTGCCAGCAGCTTAGCCGGGACTAGCGGGAGTAGCACAGATACGCAGTATTTT. This rearrangement joins TRBV7-2 to TRBJ2-3; 14 bases agree with TRBD2. There are 18 residues in the CDR3. The junction had 2 bases not matched to a gene; V was cut back by 0 bases and J by 0 bases. Looked up from germline, CDR1 is SGHTA and CDR2 is FQGNSA.

Many counts were recorded for this clonotype. The V and J genes are TRBV7-7 and TRBJ2-2, with D perhaps TRBD1 (6 bases). The germline V and J ends were trimmed by 1 base and 2 bases, with 11 bases remaining between them. The CDR3 is made up of 16 amino acids. Germline CDR1 and CDR2: SSHAT and FNYEAQ (reference sequence). The CDR3 DNA follows: TGTGCCAGCAGCTTAGAAGGCAGGGGTAACACCGGGGAGCTGTTTTTT. Amino acids: CASSLEGRGNTGELFF. The whole variable domain, remainder taken from reference TRBV7-7 and TRBJ2-2, is GAGVSQSPRYKVTKRGQDVTLRCDPISSHATLYWYQQALGQGPEFLTYFNYEAQPDKSGLPSDRFSAERPEGSISTLTIQRTEQRDSAMYRCASSLEGRGNTGELFFGEGSRLTVL.